The rows below give T cell receptor beta chains drawn from one sample of a study of blood T cell repertoires in COVID-19. Produced via immunoSEQ multiplex PCR; TCRdb's table is partial and in-frame only. The sample yields 180,000 or so clones, 86% seen once. The sequencing sample was made of peripheral blood. The receptors stem from a woman of 80 years or more in a cohort sampled during active or convalescent COVID-19. CDR3s include the opening cysteine and the closing phenylalanine or tryptophan. Each record gives: D gene, V gene, J gene, clone size, CDR3 DNA, CDR3 protein. A D gene is named only where the DNA matches it firmly. Expanded clones get a size class; other rows say once, few or many, or leave the size out.

D: -; V: TRBV9; J: TRBJ2-5; size: -; DNA: TGTGCCAGCAGCGTAGGACTGGACTTTCAAGAGACCCAGTACTTC; CDR3: CASSVGLDFQETQYF
D: -; V: TRBV7-2; J: TRBJ1-2; size: -; DNA: TGTGCCAGCAGCGGGGACACCTCAAACTATGGCTACACCTTC; CDR3: CASSGDTSNYGYTF
D: -; V: TRBV19; J: TRBJ2-5; size: -; DNA: TGTGCCAGTAGTATCCCAGGCCAAGAGACCCAGTACTTC; CDR3: CASSIPGQETQYF
D: -; V: TRBV6-4; J: TRBJ1-2; size: -; DNA: TGTGCCAGCAGTGACTCCCCAGGGGCGCCTGGCTACACCTTC; CDR3: CASSDSPGAPGYTF
D: -; V: TRBV19; J: TRBJ1-6; size: -; DNA: TGTGCCAGTAGAGCCGCTCAGGGAGGGAATTCACCCCTCCACTTT; CDR3: CASRAAQGGNSPLHF
D: TRBD1; V: TRBV5-1; J: TRBJ1-2; size: -; DNA: TGCGCCAGCAGCTCAGGAGCGACAGGGAGCCTTTGGTATGGCTACACCTTC; CDR3: CASSSGATGSLWYGYTF
D: -; V: TRBV10-1; J: TRBJ2-1; size: -; DNA: TGCGCCAGCAGTGGAGGCAGGGGTACCTACAATGAGCAGTTCTTC; CDR3: CASSGGRGTYNEQFF
D: -; V: TRBV6-5; J: TRBJ1-5; size: -; DNA: TGTGCCAGCAGAGCAGGGGTCTCCCATCAGCCCCAGCATTTT; CDR3: CASRAGVSHQPQHF
D: TRBD1; V: TRBV11-3; J: TRBJ1-2; size: -; DNA: TGTGCCAGCAGCGCGGCCGGGACAGGGGCCTATGGCTACACCTTC; CDR3: CASSAAGTGAYGYTF
D: TRBD2; V: TRBV20-1; J: TRBJ2-3; size: -; DNA: TGCAGTGCGGGGACTACGGATACGCAGTATTTT; CDR3: CSAGTTDTQYF
D: -; V: TRBV7-2; J: TRBJ2-4; size: -; DNA: TGTGCCAGCAGCCTCCCCCCTGTGAACATTCAGTACTTC; CDR3: CASSLPPVNIQYF
D: -; V: TRBV28; J: TRBJ1-5; size: -; DNA: TGTGCCAGCAGCGGACAGCATCAGCCCCAGCATTTT; CDR3: CASSGQHQPQHF
D: -; V: TRBV29-1; J: TRBJ1-4; size: -; DNA: TGCAGCGTCGCCTCAGGGCGGGGGGAAAAACTGTTTTTT; CDR3: CSVASGRGEKLFF
D: TRBD2; V: TRBV6-2/TRBV6-3; J: TRBJ2-3; size: once; DNA: TGTGCCAGCAGTCACACTAGCGGGAGGGCCCTGGTTTCAGATACGCAGTATTTT; CDR3: CASSHTSGRALVSDTQYF
D: TRBD2; V: TRBV28; J: TRBJ2-7; size: -; DNA: TGTGCCAGCAGTTGGCCAAGTAGCGGGACTAGCGGGGGCCGCTCATACGAGCAGTACTTC; CDR3: CASSWPSSGTSGGRSYEQYF
D: -; V: TRBV12-5; J: TRBJ1-2; size: -; DNA: TGTGCTAGTGGCTCCTCCCAAGGACAGTACGGCTACACCTTC; CDR3: CASGSSQGQYGYTF
D: TRBD1; V: TRBV9; J: TRBJ2-2; size: -; DNA: TGTGCCAGCAGCGCCCCCCTACAGGGGACCGGGGAGCTGTTTTTT; CDR3: CASSAPLQGTGELFF
D: -; V: TRBV21-1; J: TRBJ1-5; size: -; DNA: TGTGCCAGCATAGTAGGACTGGGAGTATATAGCAATCAGCCCCAGCATTTT; CDR3: CASIVGLGVYSNQPQHF
D: TRBD2; V: TRBV7-8; J: TRBJ2-3; size: -; DNA: TGTGCCAGCAGCTTGACTAGCGCCGATACGCAGTATTTT; CDR3: CASSLTSADTQYF
D: TRBD1; V: TRBV28; J: TRBJ1-6; size: -; DNA: TGTGCCAGCAGTTCCAGGGGGCGTAATTCACCCCTCCACTTT; CDR3: CASSSRGRNSPLHF
D: TRBD2; V: TRBV6-5; J: TRBJ2-2; size: -; DNA: TGTGCCAGCAGTCTCACGGGACTACTAACCGGGGAGCTGTTTTTT; CDR3: CASSLTGLLTGELFF
D: -; V: TRBV5-5; J: TRBJ2-2; size: -; DNA: TGTGCCAGCGGGATTGACAGGAACACCGGGGAGCTGTTTTTT; CDR3: CASGIDRNTGELFF
D: TRBD2; V: TRBV5-1; J: TRBJ2-6; size: once; DNA: TGCGCCAGCAGCTACTGGGGACTAGCGGGGGGCAGCTCTGGGGCCAACGTCCTGACTTTC; CDR3: CASSYWGLAGGSSGANVLTF
D: TRBD2; V: TRBV11-2; J: TRBJ2-2; size: many; DNA: TGTGCCAGCAGCATGGGGGTAGCGGGGTGGATCGGGGAGCTGTTTTTT; CDR3: CASSMGVAGWIGELFF
D: -; V: TRBV24-1; J: TRBJ1-2; size: -; DNA: TGTGCCACCAGTGAAGCCGGGAAGAACTATGGCTACACCTTC; CDR3: CATSEAGKNYGYTF
D: -; V: TRBV7-9; J: TRBJ1-2; size: -; DNA: TGTGCCAGCAGCAAAGAAAGGGAGCGGGGCTACACCTTC; CDR3: CASSKERERGYTF
D: TRBD1; V: TRBV6-6; J: TRBJ1-1; size: -; DNA: TGTGCCAGCAGACGGACAGGGGTAAAGTCAGGCACTGAAGCTTTCTTT; CDR3: CASRRTGVKSGTEAFF
D: -; V: TRBV12-3/TRBV12-4; J: TRBJ1-1; size: -; DNA: TGTGCCAGCAGTCGGCGGGGGGACACTGAAGCTTTCTTT; CDR3: CASSRRGDTEAFF
D: TRBD1; V: TRBV3-1/TRBV3-2; J: TRBJ2-5; size: once; DNA: TGTGCCAGCAGCATACTTAACGACAGGGGGCTAAGGGAGACCCAGTACTTC; CDR3: CASSILNDRGLRETQYF
D: TRBD2; V: TRBV4-1; J: TRBJ2-1; size: few; DNA: TGCGCCAGCAGCAACCCAGCGGGAGTATACAATGAGCAGTTCTTC; CDR3: CASSNPAGVYNEQFF
D: TRBD1; V: TRBV6-2/TRBV6-3; J: TRBJ2-7; size: -; DNA: TGTGCCAGCAGTTCCCCGGGGACAGGGAAGCAGTACTTC; CDR3: CASSSPGTGKQYF
D: -; V: TRBV11-2; J: TRBJ2-7; size: -; DNA: TGTGCCAGCAGCTTAGGGATGCGGGACGAGCAGTACTTC; CDR3: CASSLGMRDEQYF
D: -; V: TRBV5-6; J: TRBJ1-4; size: -; DNA: TGTGCCAGCAGCTTGGGACAGGCACGGGGCGAAAAACTGTTTTTT; CDR3: CASSLGQARGEKLFF
D: TRBD1; V: TRBV13; J: TRBJ1-1; size: -; DNA: TGTGCCAGCAGCCGCAGGGACAGGAACACTGAAGCTTTCTTT; CDR3: CASSRRDRNTEAFF
D: TRBD1; V: TRBV5-1; J: TRBJ1-6; size: -; DNA: TGCGCCAGCAGCTTGGATGGGGACAGGGTCCCTTCACCCCTCCACTTT; CDR3: CASSLDGDRVPSPLHF
D: -; V: TRBV7-9; J: TRBJ2-1; size: -; DNA: TGTGCCAGCAGCAGAGACAGGCGAAACATCTACAATGAGCAGTTCTTC; CDR3: CASSRDRRNIYNEQFF
D: TRBD1; V: TRBV7-8; J: TRBJ1-4; size: -; DNA: TGTGCCAGCAGCTTCAAACAGGGGGGCAATGAAAAACTGTTTTTT; CDR3: CASSFKQGGNEKLFF
D: -; V: TRBV5-1; J: TRBJ2-1; size: -; DNA: TGCGCCAGCAGCGGTACAGGACAGACTCACAATGAGCAGTTCTTC; CDR3: CASSGTGQTHNEQFF
D: -; V: TRBV7-8; J: TRBJ2-2; size: few; DNA: TGTGCCAGCAGGCCGCGGGGACCGAGAAGTAGGGGATTTGAGAACACCGGGGAGCTGTTTTTT; CDR3: CASRPRGPRSRGFENTGELFF
D: TRBD2; V: TRBV19; J: TRBJ2-1; size: few; DNA: TGTGCCAGTAGTGGGGCGACTAGCGGGAGGCGAAATGAGCAGTTCTTC; CDR3: CASSGATSGRRNEQFF
D: -; V: TRBV9; J: TRBJ1-2; size: -; DNA: TGTGCCAGCAGCGTAGGCGGGGGGACCTATGGCTACACCTTC; CDR3: CASSVGGGTYGYTF
D: -; V: TRBV27; J: TRBJ1-2; size: -; DNA: TGTGCCAGCAGTTTATCCCGGGTCCTAGACTATGGCTACACCTTC; CDR3: CASSLSRVLDYGYTF
D: -; V: TRBV10-2; J: TRBJ2-5; size: -; DNA: TGCGCCAGCAGACACACTAGCCAAGAGACCCAGTACTTC; CDR3: CASRHTSQETQYF
D: -; V: TRBV19; J: TRBJ1-2; size: -; DNA: TGTGCCAGTAGTATAGATCTCTGGGCCTCTAACTATGGCTACACCTTC; CDR3: CASSIDLWASNYGYTF
D: -; V: TRBV7-2; J: TRBJ1-2; size: few; DNA: TGTGCCAGCAGCCCCCTGGCGAGGGCGCGCTCCAACTATGGCTACACCTTC; CDR3: CASSPLARARSNYGYTF